These T cell receptor beta chains were read from a single sample in a study of T-cell reconstitution after alpha-beta-depleted transplantation in children. A single record per CDR3 protein comes from TCRdb applying MiXCR to the PCR reads. The sample carries about 600,000 distinct CDR3 sequences, under 12% recorded once. The sample in question was PBMCs from the stem cell graft donor, obtained from the stem cell graft. The receptors were sampled from a human donor who donated a stem cell graft to a child with acute myeloid leukemia. The CDR3 runs from the conserved cysteine through the conserved F or W. D genes are given only for firm matches. Clone size is shown for a subset of rows, as once, few, many or a class of expanded clone.

J gene,clone size,D gene,V gene,CDR3 protein,CDR3 DNA
TRBJ2-3,NA,TRBD2,TRBV7-9,CASSTLRAGVFPDTQYF,TGTGCCAGCAGCACCCTCCGAGCGGGAGTTTTCCCAGATACGCAGTATTTT
TRBJ1-1,NA,NA,TRBV7-2,CASSSNRAGAEAFF,TGTGCCAGCAGCTCGAACAGGGCCGGCGCTGAAGCTTTCTTT
TRBJ2-3,many,TRBD2,TRBV9,CASSVEREVPSTDTQYF,TGTGCCAGCAGCGTAGAGCGGGAGGTCCCTAGCACAGATACGCAGTATTTT
TRBJ2-3,NA,NA,TRBV25-1,CASRLGVTDTQYF,TGTGCCAGCCGCTTGGGGGTCACAGATACGCAGTATTTT
TRBJ1-2,NA,NA,TRBV5-4,CASSLRTADRYTF,TGTGCCAGCAGCTTGCGGACGGCCGACCGCTACACCTTC
TRBJ2-3,NA,TRBD2,TRBV7-3,CASSLSGRAYIDTQYF,TGTGCCAGCAGCTTATCGGGGAGGGCCTATATAGATACGCAGTATTTT
TRBJ2-7,many,TRBD1,TRBV10-3,CATDPGQANEQYF,TGTGCCACCGACCCGGGACAGGCGAACGAGCAGTACTTC
TRBJ1-2,NA,TRBD1,TRBV12-3/TRBV12-4,CASSGRTAGGNYGYTF,TGTGCCAGCAGTGGACGCACGGCAGGGGGAAACTATGGCTACACCTTC
TRBJ2-3,many,NA,TRBV10-3,CAISEQRTTDTQYF,TGTGCCATCAGTGAACAACGGACCACAGATACGCAGTATTTT
TRBJ2-5,many,NA,TRBV20-1,CSAPDSLHETQYF,TGCAGTGCTCCCGACAGCCTCCACGAGACCCAGTACTTC
TRBJ2-3,many,TRBD2,TRBV4-2,CASSQEGGRTSGTDTQYF,TGTGCCAGCAGCCAAGAGGGGGGGCGGACTAGCGGGACAGATACGCAGTATTTT